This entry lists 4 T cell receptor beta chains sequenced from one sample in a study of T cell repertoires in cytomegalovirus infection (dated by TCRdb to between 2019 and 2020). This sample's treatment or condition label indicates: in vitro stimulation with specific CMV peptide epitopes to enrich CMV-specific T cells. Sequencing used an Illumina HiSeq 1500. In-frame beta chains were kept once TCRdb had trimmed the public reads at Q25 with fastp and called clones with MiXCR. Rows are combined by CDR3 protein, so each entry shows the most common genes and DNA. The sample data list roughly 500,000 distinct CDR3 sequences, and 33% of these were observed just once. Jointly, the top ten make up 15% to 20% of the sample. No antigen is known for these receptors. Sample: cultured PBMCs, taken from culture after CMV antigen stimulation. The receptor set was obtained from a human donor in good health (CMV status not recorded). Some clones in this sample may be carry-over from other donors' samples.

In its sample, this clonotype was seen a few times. The CDR3, as DNA: TGTGCCAGCATTCCCGACCGACAGGGGGGTGATAAACAGCCCCAGCATTTT. Translating it yields CASIPDRQGGDKQPQHF. The chain couples TRBV28 to TRBJ1-5; 9 bases map to TRBD1. After removal of 7 bases from V and 7 bases from J, the junction contained 17 bases not matched to a gene. CDR1 and CDR2 from the germline V gene are MDHEN and SYDVKM. CDR3 length: 17 residues. The complete variable domain, with remaining parts taken from reference TRBV28 and TRBJ1-5, reads DVKVTQSSRYLVKRTGEKVFLECVQDMDHENMFWYRQDPGLGLRLIYFSYDVKMKEKGDIPEGYSVSREKKERFSLILESASTNQTSMYLCASIPDRQGGDKQPQHFGDGTRLSIL.

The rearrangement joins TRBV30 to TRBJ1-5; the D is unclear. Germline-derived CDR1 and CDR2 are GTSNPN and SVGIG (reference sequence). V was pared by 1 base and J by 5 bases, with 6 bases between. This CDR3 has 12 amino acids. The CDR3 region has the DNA TGTGCCTGGAGTGACACCGATCAGCCCCAGCATTTT. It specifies CAWSDTDQPQHF.

CDR3 amino acids: CATSDSRGGQNTEAFF. DNA of the CDR3: TGTGCCACCAGTGATTCCCGGGGAGGGCAGAACACTGAAGCTTTCTTT. The gene calls are TRBV24-1 and TRBJ1-1; D remains unclear. Trimming removed 2 bases at V and 1 base at J, with 13 bases between. There are 16 residues in the CDR3. Germline-derived CDR1 and CDR2 are KGHDR and SFDVKD.

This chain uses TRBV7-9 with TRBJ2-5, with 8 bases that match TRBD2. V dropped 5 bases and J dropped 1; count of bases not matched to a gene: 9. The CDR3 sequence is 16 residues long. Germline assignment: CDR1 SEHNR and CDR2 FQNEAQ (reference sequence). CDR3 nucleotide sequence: TGTGCCAGCAGCGCCCGGACTAGCTCGTCCCAAGAGACCCAGTACTTC. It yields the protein CASSARTSSSQETQYF.